Following are 17 T cell receptor beta chains from one sample sequenced in a study of tissue T cells after allogeneic stem cell transplantation. The table came from immunoSEQ multiplex PCR; TCRdb's copy has only in-frame clones and leaves some out. Here the sample spans about 5,900 clones, about 43% being singletons. The time point was: mouse harvest day 14 after allogeneic transplant. Each mouse received 10^7 T-cell-depleted marrow cells plus 10^6 splenic CD5+ T cells by tail vein. Sequencing was done on a sample of gut tissue. The receptors were gathered from a female BALB/c mouse given C57BL/6 T cells with graft-versus-host disease after an allogeneic hematopoietic cell transplant.

This clone was observed once. Mouse gene names and germline throughout. The read is 1 residue too short to cover the CDR3 end, so that end is filled in from the germline J gene. The chain has TRBV26 and TRBJ2-5; tentatively, D is TRBD1 or TRBD2 (5 bases each). The CDR3 has 13 amino acids. Trimming stripped 6 bases from V and 3 bases from J, with 10 bases between. The germline gives CDR1 KGHPV, CDR2 FQNQEV (reference sequence). The covered CDR3 bases are TGTGCCAGCAGCTGGGACGTTCAAGACACCCAGTAC. It specifies CASSWDVQDTQY. The CDR3 as a whole reads CASSWDVQDTQYF.

About this clone itself: Mouse names are used for the genes. The read is 1 residue too short to cover the CDR3 end, so that end is filled in from the germline J gene. The chain employs TRBV3 and TRBJ2-1; 8 bases map to TRBD1. The CDR3 runs to 13 residues. J gave up 3 bases and V 6 bases, and 1 base lay outside the gene matches. Germline lookup yields CDR1 SNHLY and CDR2 FYNGKV (reference sequence). The CDR3 DNA, read in part, is TGTGCCAGCAGGGACAGGGTCTATGCTGAGCAGTTC. As protein: CASRDRVYAEQF. The CDR3, in full, reads CASRDRVYAEQFF.

Notes on this clone: The gene names given are mouse names. The sequence runs out 1 residue before the end of the CDR3; the remainder is reconstructed from the germline J gene. V and J are TRBV15 and TRBJ2-3, with 10 bases that match TRBD2. CDR3 size: 15 residues. The V gene end was trimmed by 6 bases and the J gene end by 3 bases; junction bases not matched to a gene: 6. CDR1 and CDR2 (germline): SGHND, FRSKSL. The sequenced CDR3 bases are TGTGCCAGCAGCCCTGACTGGGGGGTAGCAGAAACGCTGTAT. As protein: CASSPDWGVAETLY. The whole CDR3 reads CASSPDWGVAETLYF. Using reference TRBV15 and TRBJ2-3 for the parts outside the CDR3, the full variable domain is DAGVTQTPRHEVAEKGQTIILKCEPVSGHNDLFWYRQTKIQGLELLSYFRSKSLMEDGGAFKDRFKAEMLNSSFSTLKIQPTEPKDSAVYLCASSPDWGVAETLYFGSGTRLTVL.

This clone has only one observation. The gene names given are mouse names. The CDR3 end is not reached by the read, which stops 1 residue before it; the germline J gene fills it in. The chain carries TRBV16 and TRBJ2-3; 9 nucleotides match TRBD2. After removal of 5 bases from V and 0 bases from J, the junction contained 3 bases not matched to a gene. The germline CDR1 and CDR2 sequences are SGHSA and FRNQAP. The CDR3 is 15 amino acids. The CDR3: CASSLTGGSAETLYF. CDR3 bases read: TGTGCAAGCAGCCTTACTGGGGGGAGTGCAGAAACGCTGTAT.

The sample holds a few counts of this clone. Genes and germline come from the mouse. The read finishes 1 residue shy of the CDR3 end, and the germline J gene is used to complete it. V usage is TRBV4 and J usage is TRBJ1-5; TRBD1 is a possible D gene (5 bases). Trimming shortened V by 3 bases and J by 3 bases, and 9 bases separated the two germline ends. Germline V lookup: CDR1 LGHDT, CDR2 YNNKQL (reference sequence). The CDR3 sequence is 14 residues long. The CDR3 bases that were read are TGTGCCAGCAGCTACGGGGGAGGCAACCAGGCTCCGCTT. Amino acids: CASSYGGGNQAPL. From start to end, the CDR3 is CASSYGGGNQAPLF.

By sample fraction, this clone is large. Any gene name here is a mouse gene name. The read gets to within 1 residue of the CDR3 end, and the germline J gene fills in the rest. This chain uses TRBV24 with TRBJ2-7; D not resolved. CDR1 is KGHTA and CDR2 is FRNEEI in the germline V gene. The V end lost 6 bases, the J end lost 6 bases, and 3 bases lay between the germline ends. The CDR3 runs to 9 residues. The CDR3 sequence: CASSLEQYF. CDR3 DNA (partial): TGTGCCAGCAGCCTTGAACAGTAC.

About this clone: Germline and genes here are mouse. The observed sequence ends 1 residue before the CDR3 terminus, with the missing tail filled in from the germline J gene. The chain is built from TRBV16 and TRBJ2-4; TRBD2 is a possible D gene (6 bases). Germline CDR1 SGHSA, CDR2 FRNQAP. The V end lost 5 bases, the J end lost 0 bases, and 9 bases lay between the germline ends. This CDR3 has 14 amino acids. The CDR3 loop is CASSQTGSQNTLYF. The DNA read from the CDR3 is TGTGCAAGCAGCCAGACTGGTAGTCAAAACACCTTGTAC.

On this clone: Genes and germline are mouse. Read sequence stops 1 residue before the CDR3 end, and the germline J gene provides the missing end. The chain uses TRBV2 and TRBJ2-7; no clear D. Trimming cost V 5 bases and J 0 bases, with 8 bases left between them. Looked up from germline, CDR1 is LGHNA and CDR2 is YSYQKL. CDR3 size: 13 residues. CDR3: CASSVADSYEQYF. CDR3 DNA (partial): TGTGCCAGCAGCGTGGCAGACTCCTATGAACAGTAC.

By share, this clone ranks as medium-sized. Gene names follow the mouse nomenclature. The CDR3 is cut off 1 residue early in the read; its end comes from the germline J gene. V gene TRBV2 combines with J gene TRBJ1-2; D may be TRBD1 (6 bases). With 0 bases removed from V and 0 bases from J, the gap between germline ends came to 8 bases. This CDR3 spans 15 amino acids. The V gene's germline CDR1 is LGHNA and CDR2 YSYQKL. The sequenced part of the CDR3 DNA is TGTGCCAGCAGCCAAGAAGAGGGGGCAAACTCCGACTACACC. It yields the protein CASSQEEGANSDYT. The whole CDR3 protein reads CASSQEEGANSDYTF. Full variable domain (rest looked up from reference TRBV2 and TRBJ1-2): DPKIIQKPKYLVAVTGSEKILICEQYLGHNAMYWYRQSAKKPLEFMFSYSYQKLMDNQTASSRFQPQSSKKNHLDLQITALKPDDSATYFCASSQEEGANSDYTFGSGTRLLVI.

Remarks on this clone: Gene names denote mouse genes. The read finishes 1 residue shy of the CDR3 end, and the germline J gene is used to complete it. The genes are TRBV26 and TRBJ1-6; unclear D gene. TRBJ1-6 carries the ORF label, with uncertain function. V was shortened by 4 bases and J by 0 bases, with 1 base between the two germline ends. Germline assignment: CDR1 KGHPV and CDR2 FQNQEV (reference sequence). This CDR3 comprises 13 residues. Partial CDR3 DNA: TGTGCCAGCAGTCGTTCCTATAATTCGCCCCTCTAC. This encodes CASSRSYNSPLY. The whole CDR3 sequence reads CASSRSYNSPLYF.

This clone was counted between two and nine times. Germline and genes: mouse. The read stops 1 residue short of the end of the CDR3; the missing end is completed from the germline J gene. The chain is built from TRBV3 and TRBJ1-3, with TRBD1 identical over 7 bases. Unmatched junction bases numbered 5, after V lost 3 bases and J lost 3 bases. Germline V gene sequence: CDR1 SNHLY, CDR2 FYNGKV (reference sequence). The CDR3 runs 15 residues. The CDR3 loop reads CASSFEQGSGNTLYF. The part of the CDR3 DNA that was read is TGTGCCAGCAGCTTTGAACAGGGGAGTGGAAATACGCTCTAT.

This clone is large by share. Gene names refer to mouse genes. The read ends 1 residue shy of where the CDR3 ends; the end is completed using the germline J gene. This rearrangement joins TRBV16 to TRBJ2-7; 8 bases align to TRBD2. V shed 5 bases and J 2 bases; nucleotides not matched to a gene: 2. This CDR3 spans 13 amino acids. Germline assignment: CDR1 SGHSA and CDR2 FRNQAP. The DNA read from the CDR3 is TGTGCAAGCAGCAGGGGGGGCGCCTATGAACAGTAC. Translating gives CASSRGGAYEQY. The full CDR3 protein is CASSRGGAYEQYF.

A remark on this clone: Gene labels here are mouse ones. The observed sequence ends 1 residue before the CDR3 terminus, with the missing tail filled in from the germline J gene. The J gene is TRBJ1-3, the V gene TRBV29; 8 positions agree with TRBD1. The junction had 13 bases not matched to a gene; V was cut back by 3 bases and J by 12 bases. Germline CDR1 reads MSHET; CDR2 reads SYDVDS. The CDR3 has 15 residues. The CDR3 loop is CASSFPGGNTGQLYF. The CDR3 DNA, read in part, is TGTGCTAGCAGTTTCCCAGGGGGCAACACCGGGCAGCTCTAT.

In the case of this clone: The gene names given are mouse names. The read stops 1 residue short of the end of the CDR3; the missing end is completed from the germline J gene. The genes are TRBV26 and TRBJ2-7, with 8 positions matching TRBD2. The CDR3 loop spans 13 amino acids. V was pared by 6 bases and J by 4 bases, with 5 bases of the junction left unmatched. Germline CDR1 is KGHPV and CDR2 is FQNQEV (reference sequence). The CDR3 spells CASSLNWGYEQYF. The CDR3 bases that were read are TGTGCCAGCAGCTTAAACTGGGGGTATGAACAGTAC.

As concerns this clone: Mouse gene names and germline throughout. The missing CDR3 end, 1 residue past where the read stops, is filled in from the germline J gene. V and J are TRBV23 and TRBJ2-3; TRBD2 reflects the table's D call only, with no check against the DNA. The CDR3 extends over 15 amino acids. CDR1 is KGHTA, CDR2 FQNQQP, per germline. Incomplete CDR3 DNA: TGCTCCAGCAGTCAATCTACTGGGAGTGCAGAAACGCTGTAT. Amino acid sequence: CSSSQSTGSAETLY. The whole CDR3 reads CSSSQSTGSAETLYF.

Judged by abundance, this clone is medium-sized. Gene names are mouse gene names. From the germline J gene comes the end of the CDR3, since the read stops 1 residue before it. V is TRBV12-1 and J is TRBJ2-1; tentative D call: TRBD2 (6 bases). The CDR3 length is 15 residues. Germline V gives CDR1 SGHSN, CDR2 HYEKVE. V was shortened by 2 bases and J by 0 bases, with 10 bases between the two germline ends. The DNA read from the CDR3 is TGTGCCAGCTCTCCCTACTGGGTTAACTATGCTGAGCAGTTC. Protein sequence: CASSPYWVNYAEQF. The CDR3 as a whole reads CASSPYWVNYAEQFF. Combining the CDR3 with reference TRBV12-1 and TRBJ2-1 gives the whole variable domain DSGVVQSPRHIIKEKGGRSVLTCIPISGHSNVVWYQQTLGKELKFLIQHYEKVERDKGFLPSRFSVQQFDDYHSEMNMSALELEDSAMYFCASSPYWVNYAEQFFGPGTRLTVL.

As for this clone: The genes are named according to mouse. The read finishes 1 residue shy of the CDR3 end, and the germline J gene is used to complete it. This chain links TRBV3 with TRBJ1-1; TRBD1 matches 7 bases. Germline V gives CDR1 SNHLY, CDR2 FYNGKV (reference sequence). The V segment lost 5 bases and the J segment 5 bases; nucleotides outside the gene matches: 8. The CDR3 has 14 amino acids. The CDR3 loop reads CASSIRDRGTEVFF. CDR3 DNA, as far as it was read: TGTGCCAGCAGCATCCGGGACAGAGGGACAGAAGTCTTC.